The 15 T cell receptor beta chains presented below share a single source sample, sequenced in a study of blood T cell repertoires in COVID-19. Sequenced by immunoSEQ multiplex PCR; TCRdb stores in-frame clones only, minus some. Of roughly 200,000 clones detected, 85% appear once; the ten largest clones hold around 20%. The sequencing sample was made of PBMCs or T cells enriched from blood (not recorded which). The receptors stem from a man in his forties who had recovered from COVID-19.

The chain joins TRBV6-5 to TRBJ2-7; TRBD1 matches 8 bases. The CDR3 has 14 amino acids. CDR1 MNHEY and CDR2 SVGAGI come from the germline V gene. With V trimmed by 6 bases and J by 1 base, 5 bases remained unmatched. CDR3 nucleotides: TGTGCCAGCAGGCTACAGGGGGTTTCCTACGAGCAGTACTTC. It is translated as CASRLQGVSYEQYF.

CDR3 sequence (DNA): TGCGCCAGCAGCTTGATAGGGGCTCGATCCTACGAGCAGTACTTC. Its protein product is CASSLIGARSYEQYF. This chain uses TRBV5-1 with TRBJ2-7; TRBD1 might be the D (5 bases). Per germline, CDR1 SGHRS and CDR2 YFSETQ. Trimming shortened V by 1 base and J by 1 base, and 12 bases separated the two germline ends. CDR3 length: 15 residues.

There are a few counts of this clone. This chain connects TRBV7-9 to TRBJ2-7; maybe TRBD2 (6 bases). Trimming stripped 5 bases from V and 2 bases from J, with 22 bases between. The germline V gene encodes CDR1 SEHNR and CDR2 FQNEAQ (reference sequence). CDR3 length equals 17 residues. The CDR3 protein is CASSTIRSAGSAYEQYF. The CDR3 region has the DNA TGTGCCAGCAGCACTATAAGGTCGGCGGGATCGGCCTACGAGCAGTACTTC.

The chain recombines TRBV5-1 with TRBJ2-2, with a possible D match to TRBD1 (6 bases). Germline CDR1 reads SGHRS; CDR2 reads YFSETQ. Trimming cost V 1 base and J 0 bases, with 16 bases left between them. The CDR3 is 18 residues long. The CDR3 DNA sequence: TGCGCCAGCAGCTTGCTCGTCGTTCAGGGGACGAACACCGGGGAGCTGTTTTTT. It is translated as CASSLLVVQGTNTGELFF.

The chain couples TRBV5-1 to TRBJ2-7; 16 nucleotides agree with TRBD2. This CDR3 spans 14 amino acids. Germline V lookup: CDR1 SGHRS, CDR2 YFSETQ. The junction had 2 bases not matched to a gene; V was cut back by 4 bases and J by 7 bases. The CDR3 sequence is CASSPGLAGGEQYF. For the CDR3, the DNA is TGCGCCAGCAGCCCGGGACTAGCGGGAGGGGAGCAGTACTTC. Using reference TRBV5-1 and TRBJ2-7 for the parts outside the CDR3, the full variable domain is KAGVTQTPRYLIKTRGQQVTLSCSPISGHRSVSWYQQTPGQGLQFLFEYFSETQRNKGNFPGRFSGRQFSNSRSEMNVSTLELGDSALYLCASSPGLAGGEQYFGPGTRLTVT.

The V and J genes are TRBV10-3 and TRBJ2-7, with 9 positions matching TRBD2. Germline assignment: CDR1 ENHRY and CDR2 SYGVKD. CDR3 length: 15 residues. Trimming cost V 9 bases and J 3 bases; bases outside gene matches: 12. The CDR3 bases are TGTGCCATAAAGGGAAATAGCGGGAGTCGCTACGAGCAGTACTTC. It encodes CAIKGNSGSRYEQYF.

The CDR3 reads CASSFSPGYGYTF. CDR3 coding DNA: TGTGCCAGCAGCTTCTCTCCGGGGTATGGCTACACCTTC. V gene TRBV5-8 combines with J gene TRBJ1-2; no firm D call. V dropped 2 bases and J dropped 5 bases, with 10 bases sitting between them. The CDR3 consists of 13 residues. CDR1 and CDR2 from the germline V gene are SGHTS and YDEGEE.

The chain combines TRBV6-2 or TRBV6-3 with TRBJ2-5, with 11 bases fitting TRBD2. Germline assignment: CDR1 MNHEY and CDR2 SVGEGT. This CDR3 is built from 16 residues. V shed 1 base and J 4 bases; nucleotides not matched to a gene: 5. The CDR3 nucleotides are TGTGCCAGCAGTTACTTAGCGGGAGGGAAGGGAGAGACCCAGTACTTC. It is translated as CASSYLAGGKGETQYF.

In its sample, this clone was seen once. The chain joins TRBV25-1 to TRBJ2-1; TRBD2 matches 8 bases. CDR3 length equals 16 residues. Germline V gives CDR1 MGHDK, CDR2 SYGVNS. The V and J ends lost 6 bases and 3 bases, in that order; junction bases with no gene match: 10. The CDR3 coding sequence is TGTGCCAGCAGCCAGAAAGCGGGAGAGGTCTACAATGAGCAGTTCTTC. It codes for CASSQKAGEVYNEQFF.

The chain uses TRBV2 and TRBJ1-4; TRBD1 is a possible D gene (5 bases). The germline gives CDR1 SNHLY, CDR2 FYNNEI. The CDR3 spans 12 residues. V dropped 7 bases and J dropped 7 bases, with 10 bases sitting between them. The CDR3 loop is CASKAGFEKLFF. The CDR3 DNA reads TGTGCCAGCAAGGCAGGGTTTGAAAAACTGTTTTTT. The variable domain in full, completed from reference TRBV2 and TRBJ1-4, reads EPEVTQTPSHQVTQMGQEVILRCVPISNHLYFYWYRQILGQKVEFLVSFYNNEISEKSEIFDDQFSVERPDGSNFTLKIRSTKLEDSAMYFCASKAGFEKLFFGSGTQLSVL.

CDR3 in DNA: TGTGCCTGGAGTGTACTAGGCTCAACTAATGAAAAACTGTTTTTT. It encodes CAWSVLGSTNEKLFF. The chain links TRBV30 to TRBJ1-4, with D unclear. In germline, CDR1 is GTSNPN, CDR2 SVGIG (reference sequence). V lost 0 bases to trimming and J lost 0 bases, with 8 bases between them. The CDR3 has 15 residues.

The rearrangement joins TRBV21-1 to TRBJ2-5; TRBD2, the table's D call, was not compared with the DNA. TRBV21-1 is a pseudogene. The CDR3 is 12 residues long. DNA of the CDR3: TGTGCCAGAAAGAGAGAAACAGAGACCCAGTACTTC. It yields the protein CARKRETETQYF.

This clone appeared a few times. CDR3 in DNA: TGCGCCAGCAGCCAACCCGCCCGGGGCACTGAAGCTTTCTTT. This gives the protein CASSQPARGTEAFF. The J gene is TRBJ1-1, the V gene TRBV4-1; D gene unclear. V lost 2 bases and J 4 bases, leaving 11 bases between the germline ends. The CDR3 loop spans 14 amino acids. In germline, CDR1 is MGHRA, CDR2 YSYEKL.

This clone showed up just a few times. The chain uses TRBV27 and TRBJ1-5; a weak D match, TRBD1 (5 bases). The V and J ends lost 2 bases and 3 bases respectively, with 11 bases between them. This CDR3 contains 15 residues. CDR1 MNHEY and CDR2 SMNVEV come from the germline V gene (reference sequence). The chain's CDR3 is CASSLGMTVNQPQHF. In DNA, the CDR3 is TGTGCCAGCAGTTTAGGGATGACAGTCAATCAGCCCCAGCATTTT.

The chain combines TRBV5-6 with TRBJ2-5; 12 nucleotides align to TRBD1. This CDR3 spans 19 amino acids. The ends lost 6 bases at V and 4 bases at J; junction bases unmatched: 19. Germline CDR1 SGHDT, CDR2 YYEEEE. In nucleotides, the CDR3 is TGTGCCAGCAACCTGGATCCATGGGGACAGGGGGCACGGAGAGAGACCCAGTACTTC. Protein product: CASNLDPWGQGARRETQYF. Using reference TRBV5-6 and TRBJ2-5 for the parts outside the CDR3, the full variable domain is DAGVTQSPTHLIKTRGQQVTLRCSPKSGHDTVSWYQQALGQGPQFIFQYYEEEERQRGNFPDRFSGHQFPNYSSELNVNALLLGDSALYLCASNLDPWGQGARRETQYFGPGTRLLVL.